Reported below is one TCR beta chain. CD45RO-negative CD8 cells positively selected for CCR7 made up the naive population, which excluded terminally differentiated effector memory CD45RA+ cells. The sample is drawn from a study of shared clonotypes between healthy human individuals. Assay execution proceeded at the deep level. Using immunoSEQ multiplex PCR, the repertoire was profiled, and TCRdb retains in-frame clones only, with some absent. The repertoire holds approximately 600,000 clones, 90% to 95% seen once, with 0.095% to 0.14% in the top ten. The CDR3 runs to 12 residues. V was cut by 3 bases and J by 3 bases, with 6 bases left in between. The germline V gene encodes CDR1 SQVTM and CDR2 ANQGSEA.

The rearrangement joins TRBV29-1 to TRBJ2-1; D gene uncertain. Sequencing input: naive CD8+ T cells sorted from blood. The sequence derives from a woman in her twenties or thirties in good health. For the CDR3, the DNA is TGCAGCGTTGATTATCGCTACAATGAGCAGTTCTTC. This translates into CSVDYRYNEQFF.